This T cell receptor (beta chain) was obtained from a study of CD8 T cells in Susac syndrome. Study-wide results and caveats: As the study acknowledged, the number of individuals in its TCR sequencing and HLA analysis was relatively small.

Regarding this clonotype: Its antigen is still unknown.

With random hexamers, reverse transcription was performed on about 0.45 to 1 ug of RNA. The CDR3 of TCR beta was amplified by immunoSEQ multiplex PCR across 54 Vbeta and 13 Jbeta. Each CDR3 protein is one row after TCRdb ran MiXCR on the immunoSEQ multiplex PCR reads. The table shows 100,000 to 150,000 distinct CDR3 sequences, with 80% to 85% occurring only once. V was shortened by 6 bases and J by 4 bases, with 13 bases between the two germline ends. The germline gives CDR1 MDHEN, CDR2 SYDVKM. This CDR3 is built from 14 residues. The TEMRA cells underwent FACS enrichment, while the CD8+ and CD4+ T cells underwent negative isolation.

V usage is TRBV28 and J usage is TRBJ2-1; tentatively, D is TRBD1 (6 bases). This receptor was identified in a human donor with multiple sclerosis. Material for sequencing was CD8+ T cells from PBMCs. The CDR3 spells CASRTGTLYNEQFF. The CDR3 coding sequence is TGTGCCAGCAGAACCGGGACATTGTACAATGAGCAGTTCTTC.